Here is one T cell receptor beta chain with its context. Its antigen is unknown. These data belong to a study of CD8+ T cells in alopecia areata. After isolation, RNA underwent reverse transcription to generate cDNA as the sequencing template. TCRdb's copy holds only in-frame clones and misses some; the assay was immunoSEQ multiplex PCR. This sample has under 130,000 clones, with roughly 50% found just once. This CDR3 region has 19 residues. Germline lookup yields CDR1 SGHDT and CDR2 YYEEEE. V shed 3 bases and J 0 bases; nucleotides not matched to a gene: 9. The authors sorted CD4+ and CD8+ T cells from PBMCs. Study-level findings and limits: The study also sequences resident alphabeta T cells of normal skin in scalp samples.

The sequence came from a human donor in good health. The V gene is TRBV5-6, the J gene TRBJ2-1, with 13 bases lining up with TRBD2. Sequenced material: CD4+ T cells sorted from blood. The CDR3 DNA is TGTGCCAGCAGCTCTATCGGACTAGCGGGGGATACCTCCTACAATGAGCAGTTCTTC. This codes for CASSSIGLAGDTSYNEQFF.